The T cell receptor (beta chain) under discussion was sequenced for a study of PD-L1 blockade in urothelial cancer. Study summary: The patients' atezolizumab therapy, 1,200 mg intravenously every 3 weeks, started at some point between 2014 and 2015. Blood was subjected to analysis at 3 weeks (second dose) and 6 weeks following treatment start.

With 6 bases removed from V and 1 base from J, the gap between germline ends came to 6 bases. The CDR3 totals 12 residues. CDR1 is KGHSH and CDR2 is LQKENI in the germline V gene. Time point defined: pretreatment peripheral blood. This clone was seen just once. As yet, its antigen is unknown. Study-level findings and limits: Durable benefit was linked to greater 3-week expansion of tumor-associated blood clones.

The table came from immunoSEQ multiplex PCR; TCRdb's copy has only in-frame clones and leaves some out. The table records 56,000 or so clones, 85% of them present only once. The receptor's source is a man between 65 and 85 years old with urothelial cancer. The material was PBMCs, obtained around atezolizumab (anti-PD-L1) treatment. V gene TRBV18 combines with J gene TRBJ2-5; the D gene is possibly TRBD2 (5 bases). As DNA, the CDR3 is TGTGCCAGCTCGGAGGCCCAAGAGACCCAGTACTTC. Encoded protein: CASSEAQETQYF.